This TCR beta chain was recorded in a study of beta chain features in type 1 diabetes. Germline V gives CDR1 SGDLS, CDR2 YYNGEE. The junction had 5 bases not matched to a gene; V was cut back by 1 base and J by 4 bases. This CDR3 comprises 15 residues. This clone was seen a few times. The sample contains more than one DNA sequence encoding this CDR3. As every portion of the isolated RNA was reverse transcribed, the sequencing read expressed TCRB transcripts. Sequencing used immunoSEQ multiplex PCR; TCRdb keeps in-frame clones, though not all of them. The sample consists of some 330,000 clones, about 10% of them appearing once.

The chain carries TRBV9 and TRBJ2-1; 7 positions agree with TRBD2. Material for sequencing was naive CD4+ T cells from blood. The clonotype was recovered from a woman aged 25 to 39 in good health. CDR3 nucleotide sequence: TGTGCCAGCAGCGTATCTAGCGGAGGGTACAATGAGCAGTTCTTC. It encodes CASSVSSGGYNEQFF.